Shown below are 24 T cell receptor beta chains from a single sample sequenced in a study of technical replicates of blood from a few donors. The protocol was immunoSEQ multiplex PCR, while the TCRdb copy is restricted to in-frame clones and leaves out a portion. The top ten hold around 0.3% of the sample, which has 75,000 to 90,000 clones, roughly 94% seen once. The material sequenced was T cells isolated from PBMCs. The receptors were sampled from a human donor in good health.

The genes are TRBV19 and TRBJ1-1, with 8 bases aligning to TRBD1. The CDR3 length is 13 residues. Germline CDR1 LNHDA, CDR2 SQIVND (reference sequence). With 5 bases clipped from V and 3 bases from J, the junction kept 2 bases outside the gene matches. The CDR3 DNA reads as TGTGCCAGTAGTCCGGACAGGGACACTGAAGCTTTCTTT. Amino acid sequence: CASSPDRDTEAFF.

V and J are TRBV10-2 and TRBJ2-5; D might be TRBD1 (6 bases). The germline CDR1 and CDR2 sequences are WSHSY and SAAADI. The CDR3 runs to 18 residues. V dropped 6 bases and J dropped 1 base, with 24 bases sitting between them. The DNA for the CDR3 is TGCGCCAGCAGCGGCACAGGGTCCCAGATCTCGTTCCAAGAGACCCAGTACTTC. It translates to CASSGTGSQISFQETQYF.

The chain is built from TRBV30 and TRBJ1-5; D not certain. The germline V gene has CDR1 GTSNPN and CDR2 SVGIG (reference sequence). Trimming shortened V by 0 bases and J by 4 bases, and 16 bases separated the two germline ends. The CDR3 spans 16 residues. CDR3 region: CAWSVLKGVKNQPQHF. CDR3 DNA sequence: TGTGCCTGGAGTGTACTTAAGGGAGTTAAGAATCAGCCCCAGCATTTT. The full variable domain, rest sourced from reference TRBV30 and TRBJ1-5, is SQTIHQWPATLVQPVGSPLSLECTVEGTSNPNLYWYRQAAGRGLQLLFYSVGIGQISSEVPQNLSASRPQDRQFILSSKKLLLSDSGFYLCAWSVLKGVKNQPQHFGDGTRLSIL.

This clone was seen a single time. V usage is TRBV5-4 and J usage is TRBJ2-2; 11 bases match TRBD2. This CDR3 has 17 residues. Germline lookup yields CDR1 SGHNT and CDR2 YYREEE (reference sequence). The V gene end was trimmed by 3 bases and the J gene end by 4 bases; junction bases not matched to a gene: 8. This chain's CDR3 is CASSWGTSGQSTGELFF. CDR3 nucleotide sequence: TGTGCCAGCAGCTGGGGGACTAGCGGACAGAGCACCGGGGAGCTGTTTTTT.

This chain joins TRBV5-1 and TRBJ2-5; 9 bases match TRBD1. The CDR3 sequence is 17 residues long. V gave up 3 bases and J gave up 2 bases; unmatched junction bases: 11. Germline CDR1 is SGHRS and CDR2 is YFSETQ. The CDR3 nucleotides read TGCGCCAGCAGCTGGACCGGGACAGGGTACAAACAAGAGACCCAGTACTTC. The encoded protein is CASSWTGTGYKQETQYF.

The chain links TRBV10-3 to TRBJ1-5; D is perhaps TRBD1 (6 bases). CDR1 and CDR2 from the germline V gene are ENHRY and SYGVKD. Trimming took 3 bases from V and 2 from J, leaving 8 bases between them. The CDR3 runs 14 residues. The CDR3 is CAISDRGGNQPQHF. The CDR3 bases are TGTGCCATCAGTGACAGGGGTGGCAATCAGCCCCAGCATTTT.

This chain connects TRBV7-9 to TRBJ2-7; D unclear. The CDR3 runs 12 residues. Trimming took 2 bases from V and 2 from J, leaving 4 bases between them. Germline-derived CDR1 and CDR2 are SEHNR and FQNEAQ (reference sequence). The CDR3 DNA reads as TGTGCCAGCAGCTTACTCCCCTACGAGCAGTACTTC. The encoded protein is CASSLLPYEQYF.

This clone came up once. V is TRBV5-1 and J is TRBJ2-2; TRBD1 aligns across 10 bases. Losses at the gene ends were 4 bases for V and 6 bases for J; bases not matched to a gene: 9. This CDR3 contains 16 residues. The germline gives CDR1 SGHRS, CDR2 YFSETQ. CDR3 region: CASSITGTGDSGELFF. CDR3 in DNA: TGCGCCAGCAGCATAACCGGGACAGGGGATTCCGGGGAGCTGTTTTTT.

The chain carries TRBV7-9 and TRBJ1-2; D is unresolved. CDR1 and CDR2 from the germline V gene are SEHNR and FQNEAQ (reference sequence). The CDR3 spans 12 residues. V lost 2 bases and J lost 11, with 12 bases in between. CDR3 coding DNA: TGTGCCAGCAGCTTACAGGACTCTGGGTACACCTTC. Amino acids: CASSLQDSGYTF.

The chain has TRBV6-6 and TRBJ2-1, with D possibly TRBD2 on 5 matching bases. Germline V gives CDR1 MNHNY, CDR2 SVGAGI (reference sequence). This CDR3 region has 13 residues. Trimming left V 2 bases short and J 3 bases short, with 5 bases between. The CDR3 nucleotides are TGTGCCAGCAGTTACGAGGGCTACAATGAGCAGTTCTTC. Protein product: CASSYEGYNEQFF.

The V and J genes are TRBV5-1 and TRBJ2-1, with TRBD2 matching 7 bases. V lost 7 bases and J lost 6; bases outside the gene matches: 10. The CDR3 extends over 14 amino acids. Germline lookup yields CDR1 SGHRS and CDR2 YFSETQ. As DNA, the CDR3 is TGCGCCAGCGGGCTATCCGGGACTACCAATGAGCAGTTCTTC. Translation: CASGLSGTTNEQFF.

V usage is TRBV9 and J usage is TRBJ1-2; 9 bases are a match to TRBD1. Germline CDR1 SGDLS, CDR2 YYNGEE. CDR3 length: 15 residues. The ends lost 0 bases at V and 6 bases at J; junction bases unmatched: 6. This CDR3 is CASSVAGRTGDGYTF. Here the CDR3 DNA reads TGTGCCAGCAGCGTAGCGGGGCGGACAGGGGATGGCTACACCTTC.

The rearrangement joins TRBV7-2 to TRBJ2-7, with TRBD1 as a possible D gene (6 bases). The germline V gene has CDR1 SGHTA and CDR2 FQGNSA. The CDR3 consists of 12 residues. V was pared by 2 bases and J by 7 bases, with 9 bases between. CDR3 sequence reads: CASSLYREEQYF. The DNA for the CDR3 is TGTGCCAGCAGCTTATACAGGGAGGAGCAGTACTTC.

This chain joins TRBV9 and TRBJ2-5, with D uncertain. CDR3 length equals 13 residues. Germline lookup yields CDR1 SGDLS and CDR2 YYNGEE. Trimming left V 0 bases short and J 2 bases short, with 5 bases between. Here the CDR3 DNA reads TGTGCCAGCAGCGTAGCCGGTCAAGAGACCCAGTACTTC. Encoded protein: CASSVAGQETQYF. The whole variable domain, filled in from reference TRBV9 and TRBJ2-5, reads DSGVTQTPKHLITATGQRVTLRCSPRSGDLSVYWYQQSLDQGLQFLIQYYNGEERAKGNILERFSAQQFPDLHSELNLSSLELGDSALYFCASSVAGQETQYFGPGTRLLVL.

CDR3 loop: CASSEGGGSEAFF. The CDR3 region has the DNA TGTGCCAGCAGTGAAGGCGGTGGTTCTGAAGCTTTCTTT. This chain joins TRBV6-1 and TRBJ1-1; no clear D gene. This CDR3 is built from 13 residues. The germline V gene encodes CDR1 MNHNS and CDR2 SASEGT. V lost 1 base to trimming and J lost 6 bases, with 9 bases between them.

This clone occurred once. The chain has TRBV4-2 and TRBJ2-1; D is perhaps TRBD2 (6 bases). The V end lost 4 bases, the J end lost 1 base, and 11 bases lay between the germline ends. This CDR3 is built from 15 residues. Germline V gene sequence: CDR1 LGHNA, CDR2 YNFKEQ. The CDR3 reads CASSRGTGSYNEQFF. DNA of the CDR3: TGTGCCAGCAGCCGGGGGACTGGGTCCTACAATGAGCAGTTCTTC.

V and J are TRBV5-1 and TRBJ2-1, with 9 nucleotides matching TRBD1. CDR1 and CDR2 (germline): SGHRS, YFSETQ. The CDR3 consists of 15 residues. The V and J ends lost 4 bases and 1 base, in that order; junction bases with no gene match: 3. As DNA, the CDR3 is TGCGCCAGCAGCCTGGGACAGGGATCCTACAATGAGCAGTTCTTC. This sequence encodes CASSLGQGSYNEQFF.

This chain uses TRBV2 with TRBJ2-1, with D maybe TRBD2 (6 bases). Trimming removed 2 bases from V and 9 bases from J, with 17 bases in between. The CDR3 contains 15 residues. Germline values: CDR1 SNHLY, CDR2 FYNNEI. This chain's CDR3 is CASSEQPRLGGEQFF. DNA for the CDR3: TGTGCCAGCAGTGAACAACCCCGACTAGGCGGTGAGCAGTTCTTC.

This chain connects TRBV4-1 to TRBJ2-2; TRBD1 matches 7 bases. The CDR3 is 17 amino acids. After removal of 3 bases from V and 9 bases from J, the junction contained 16 bases not matched to a gene. Per the germline V gene, CDR1 is MGHRA and CDR2 is YSYEKL. The chain's CDR3 is CASSHAHPGQGGRELFF. The CDR3 nucleotides are TGCGCCAGCAGCCATGCCCATCCGGGACAAGGGGGCAGGGAGCTGTTTTTT.

Only one count was recorded for this clone. CDR3 bases: TGTGCCAGCAGCTTGGCCGAGGGCTACGAGCAGTACTTC. Residues: CASSLAEGYEQYF. This chain connects TRBV5-6 to TRBJ2-7; the D gene is possibly TRBD2 (5 bases). Germline V gene lookup returns CDR1 SGHDT and CDR2 YYEEEE. Between the trimmed V and J ends, which lost 0 bases and 3 bases, there was a span of 7 bases. The CDR3 consists of 13 residues.

The CDR3 protein is CASSEGDSPFSPQHF. The CDR3 nucleotides read TGTGCCAGCAGTGAAGGGGACAGTCCTTTTTCGCCCCAGCATTTT. The gene calls are TRBV2 and TRBJ1-5; TRBD1 matches 7 bases. J lost 9 bases, V lost 1 base, and 9 bases had no gene match. Germline CDR1 and CDR2: SNHLY and FYNNEI. CDR3 size: 15 residues.

The V gene is TRBV7-2, the J gene TRBJ2-1, with TRBD2 identical over 10 bases. V trimming: 6 bases; J trimming: 10 bases; junction bases outside the gene matches: 9. Germline lookup yields CDR1 SGHTA and CDR2 FQGNSA. The CDR3 is 14 amino acids. Here the CDR3 DNA reads TGTGCCAGCAGTCCGGGACTAGCGAATAGCGAGCAGTTCTTC. Translating it yields CASSPGLANSEQFF.

The chain links TRBV7-2 to TRBJ1-5; 8 bases agree with TRBD1. There are 13 residues in the CDR3. V trimming: 3 bases; J trimming: 6 bases; junction bases outside the gene matches: 1. Germline V gene lookup returns CDR1 SGHTA and CDR2 FQGNSA. The CDR3 is CASSLTGVQPQHF. The DNA of the CDR3 is TGTGCCAGCAGCTTGACAGGGGTTCAGCCCCAGCATTTT. Variable domain in full (rest from reference TRBV7-2 and TRBJ1-5): GAGVSQSPSNKVTEKGKDVELRCDPISGHTALYWYRQSLGQGLEFLIYFQGNSAPDKSGLPSDRFSAERTGGSVSTLTIQRTQQEDSAVYLCASSLTGVQPQHFGDGTRLSIL.

J is TRBJ1-1 and V is TRBV7-2; 7 bases fit TRBD1. Germline CDR1 reads SGHTA; CDR2 reads FQGNSA. J was trimmed by 8 bases and V by 5 bases; bases with no gene match: 5. The CDR3 contains 12 residues. The CDR3 DNA follows: TGTGCCAGCAGCCTAGGGGGACAGGAAGCTTTCTTT. Its translation: CASSLGGQEAFF. Full variable domain (rest looked up from reference TRBV7-2 and TRBJ1-1): GAGVSQSPSNKVTEKGKDVELRCDPISGHTALYWYRQSLGQGLEFLIYFQGNSAPDKSGLPSDRFSAERTGGSVSTLTIQRTQQEDSAVYLCASSLGGQEAFFGQGTRLTVV.